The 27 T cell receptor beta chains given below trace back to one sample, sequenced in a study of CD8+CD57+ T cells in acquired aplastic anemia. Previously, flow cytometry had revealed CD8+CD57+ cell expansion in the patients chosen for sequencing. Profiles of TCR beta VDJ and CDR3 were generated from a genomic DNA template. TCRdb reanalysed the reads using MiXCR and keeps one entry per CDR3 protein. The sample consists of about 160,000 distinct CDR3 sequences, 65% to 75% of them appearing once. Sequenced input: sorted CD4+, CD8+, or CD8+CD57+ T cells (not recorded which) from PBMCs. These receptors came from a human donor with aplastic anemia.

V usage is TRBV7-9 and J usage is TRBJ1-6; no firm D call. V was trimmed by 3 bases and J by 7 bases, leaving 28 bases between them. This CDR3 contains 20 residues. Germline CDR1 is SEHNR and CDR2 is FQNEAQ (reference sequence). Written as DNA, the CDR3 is TGTGCCAGCAGCTTCCTCCGGATGGGCGGAGGGTATGTCGAGAATTCACCCCTCCACTTT. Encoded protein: CASSFLRMGGGYVENSPLHF.

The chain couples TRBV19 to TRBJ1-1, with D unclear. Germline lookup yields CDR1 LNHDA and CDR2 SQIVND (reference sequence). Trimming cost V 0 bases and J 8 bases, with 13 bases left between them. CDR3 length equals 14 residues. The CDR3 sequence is CASSIDQEEDEAFF. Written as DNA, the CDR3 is TGTGCCAGTAGTATAGACCAGGAGGAGGACGAAGCTTTCTTT.

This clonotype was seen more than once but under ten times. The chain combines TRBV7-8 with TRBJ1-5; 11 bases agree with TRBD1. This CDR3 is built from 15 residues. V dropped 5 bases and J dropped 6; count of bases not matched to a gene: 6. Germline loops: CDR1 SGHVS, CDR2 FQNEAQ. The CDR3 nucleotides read TGTGCCAGCAGCCATGGGACAGGGGGTATTCAGCCCCAGCATTTT. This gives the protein CASSHGTGGIQPQHF.

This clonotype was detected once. The CDR3 loop reads CASSLGTGIYEQYF. CDR3 coding DNA: TGCGCCAGCAGCTTGGGGACAGGGATTTACGAGCAGTACTTC. V usage is TRBV5-1 and J usage is TRBJ2-7; 8 nucleotides align to TRBD1. V dropped 0 bases and J dropped 4; count of bases not matched to a gene: 3. CDR1 SGHRS and CDR2 YFSETQ come from the germline V gene. The CDR3 has 14 residues.

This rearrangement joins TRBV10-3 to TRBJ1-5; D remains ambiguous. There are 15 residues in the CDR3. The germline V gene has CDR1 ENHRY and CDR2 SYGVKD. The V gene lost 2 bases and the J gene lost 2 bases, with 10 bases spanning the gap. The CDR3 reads CAISESKGGNQPQHF. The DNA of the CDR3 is TGTGCCATCAGTGAGAGTAAGGGCGGCAATCAGCCCCAGCATTTT.

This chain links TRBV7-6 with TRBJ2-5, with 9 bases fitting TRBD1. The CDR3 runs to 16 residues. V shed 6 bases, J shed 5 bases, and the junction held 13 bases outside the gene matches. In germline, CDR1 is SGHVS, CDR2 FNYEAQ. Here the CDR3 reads CASSRATGGHGETQYF. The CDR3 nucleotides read TGTGCCAGCAGTAGGGCGACAGGGGGTCATGGGGAGACCCAGTACTTC.

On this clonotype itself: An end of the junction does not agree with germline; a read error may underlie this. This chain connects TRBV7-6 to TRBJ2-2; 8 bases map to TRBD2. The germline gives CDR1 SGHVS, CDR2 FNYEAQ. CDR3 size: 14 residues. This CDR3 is CASSLDWRGAELVF. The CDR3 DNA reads TGTGCCAGCAGCTTAGATTGGCGGGGGGCGGAGCTGGTTTTT.

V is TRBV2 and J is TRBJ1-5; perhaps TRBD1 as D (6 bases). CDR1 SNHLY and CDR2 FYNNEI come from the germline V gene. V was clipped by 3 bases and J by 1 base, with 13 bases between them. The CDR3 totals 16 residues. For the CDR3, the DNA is TGTGCCAGCAGTGATTGGAGGGGGTTGAGCAATCAGCCCCAGCATTTT. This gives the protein CASSDWRGLSNQPQHF.

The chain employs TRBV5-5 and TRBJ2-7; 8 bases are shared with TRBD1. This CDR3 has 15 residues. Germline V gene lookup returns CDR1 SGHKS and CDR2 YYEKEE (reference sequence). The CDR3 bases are TGTGCCAGCAGCCCTACCGAGACAGGGGTCTACGAGAAGTACGTC. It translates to CASSPTETGVYEKYV.

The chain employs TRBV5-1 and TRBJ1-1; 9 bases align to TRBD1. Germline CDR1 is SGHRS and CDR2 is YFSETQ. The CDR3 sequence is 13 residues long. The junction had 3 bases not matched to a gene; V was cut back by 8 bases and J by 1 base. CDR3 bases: TGCGCCAGTCAGGGACAGGGGAACACTGAAGCTTTCTTT. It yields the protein CASQGQGNTEAFF.

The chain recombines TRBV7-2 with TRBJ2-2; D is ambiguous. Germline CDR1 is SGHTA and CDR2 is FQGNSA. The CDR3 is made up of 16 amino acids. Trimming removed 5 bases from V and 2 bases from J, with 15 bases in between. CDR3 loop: CASSRVGIYNTGELFF. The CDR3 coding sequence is TGTGCCAGCAGCCGAGTAGGGATATACAACACCGGGGAGCTGTTTTTT.

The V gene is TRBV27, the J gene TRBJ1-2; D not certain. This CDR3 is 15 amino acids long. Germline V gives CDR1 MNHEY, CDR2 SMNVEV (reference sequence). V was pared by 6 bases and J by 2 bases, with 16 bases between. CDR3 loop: CASSPFSGRNYGYTF. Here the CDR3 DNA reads TGTGCCAGCAGCCCTTTTTCGGGGAGGAACTATGGCTACACCTTC.

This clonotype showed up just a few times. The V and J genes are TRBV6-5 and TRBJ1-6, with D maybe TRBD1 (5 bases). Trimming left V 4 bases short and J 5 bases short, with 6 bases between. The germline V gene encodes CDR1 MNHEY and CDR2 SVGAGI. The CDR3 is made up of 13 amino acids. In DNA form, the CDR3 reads TGTGCCAGCAGTTCCAGGGATAATTCACCCCTCCACTTT. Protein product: CASSSRDNSPLHF.

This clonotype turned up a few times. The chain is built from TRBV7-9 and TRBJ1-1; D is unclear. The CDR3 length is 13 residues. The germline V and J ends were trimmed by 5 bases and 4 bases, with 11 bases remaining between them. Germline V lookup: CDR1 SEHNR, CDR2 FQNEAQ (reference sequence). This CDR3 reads CASSPYLGTEAFF. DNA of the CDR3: TGTGCCAGCAGCCCCTACCTGGGCACTGAAGCTTTCTTT.

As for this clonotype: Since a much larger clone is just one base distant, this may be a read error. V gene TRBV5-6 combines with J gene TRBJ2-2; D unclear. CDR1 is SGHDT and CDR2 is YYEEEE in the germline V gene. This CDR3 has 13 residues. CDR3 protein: CASITMNTAELFF. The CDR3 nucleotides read TGTGCCAGCATCACAATGAACACCGCGGAGCTGTTTTTT.

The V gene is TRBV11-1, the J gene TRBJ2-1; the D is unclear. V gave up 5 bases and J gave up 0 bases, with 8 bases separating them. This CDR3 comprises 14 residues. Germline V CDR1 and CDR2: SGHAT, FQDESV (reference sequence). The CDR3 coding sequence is TGTGCCAGCAGCGTATTCAGCTCCTACAATGAGCAGTTCTTC. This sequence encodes CASSVFSSYNEQFF.

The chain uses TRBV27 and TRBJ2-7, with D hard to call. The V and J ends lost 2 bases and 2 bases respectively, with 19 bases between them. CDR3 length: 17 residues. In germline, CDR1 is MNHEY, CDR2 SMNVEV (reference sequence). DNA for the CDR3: TGTGCCAGCAGTTTAGTAGCAGACCCAAAGGTAACCTACGAGCAGTACGTC. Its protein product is CASSLVADPKVTYEQYV.

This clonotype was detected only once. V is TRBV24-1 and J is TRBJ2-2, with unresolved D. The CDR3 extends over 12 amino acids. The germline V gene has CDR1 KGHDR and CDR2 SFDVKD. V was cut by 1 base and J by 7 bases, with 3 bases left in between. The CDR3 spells CATSDFVGELFF. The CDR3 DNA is TGTGCCACCAGTGATTTTGTCGGGGAGCTGTTTTTT.

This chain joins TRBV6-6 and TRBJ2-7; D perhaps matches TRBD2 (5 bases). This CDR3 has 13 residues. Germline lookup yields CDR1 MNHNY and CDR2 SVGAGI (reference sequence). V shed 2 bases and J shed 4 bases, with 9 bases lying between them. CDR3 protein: CASSYEGAYEQYF. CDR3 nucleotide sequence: TGTGCCAGCAGTTACGAGGGTGCTTACGAGCAGTACTTC.

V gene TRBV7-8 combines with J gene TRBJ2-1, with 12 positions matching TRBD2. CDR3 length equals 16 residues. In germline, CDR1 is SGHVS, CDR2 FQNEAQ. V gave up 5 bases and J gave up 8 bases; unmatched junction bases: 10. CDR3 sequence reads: CASSPMLAGGPDEQFF. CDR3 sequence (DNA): TGTGCCAGCAGCCCCATGCTAGCGGGGGGGCCTGATGAGCAGTTCTTC. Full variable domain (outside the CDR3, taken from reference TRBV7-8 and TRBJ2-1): GAGVSQSPRYKVAKRGQDVALRCDPISGHVSLFWYQQALGQGPEFLTYFQNEAQLDKSGLPSDRFFAERPEGSVSTLKIQRTQQEDSAVYLCASSPMLAGGPDEQFFGPGTRLTVL.

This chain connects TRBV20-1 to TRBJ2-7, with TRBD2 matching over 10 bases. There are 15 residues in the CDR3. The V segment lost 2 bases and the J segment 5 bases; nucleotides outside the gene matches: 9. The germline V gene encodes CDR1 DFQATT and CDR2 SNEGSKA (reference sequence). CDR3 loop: CSARRAGGPKNEQYF. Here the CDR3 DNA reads TGCAGTGCTAGACGAGCGGGAGGGCCGAAAAACGAGCAGTACTTC.

The CDR3 bases are TGCAGTGCTAGTCTAGTGGACAATGAGCAGTTCTTC. Protein product: CSASLVDNEQFF. J is TRBJ2-1 and V is TRBV20-1; D gene unclear. Germline assignment: CDR1 DFQATT and CDR2 SNEGSKA (reference sequence). Trimming removed 3 bases from V and 5 bases from J, with 8 bases in between. The CDR3 consists of 12 residues.

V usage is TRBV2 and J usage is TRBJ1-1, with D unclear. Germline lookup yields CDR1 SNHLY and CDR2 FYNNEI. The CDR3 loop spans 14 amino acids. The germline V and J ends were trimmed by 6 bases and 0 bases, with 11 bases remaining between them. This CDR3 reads CASSRGRLNTEAFF. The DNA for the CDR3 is TGTGCCAGCAGCAGAGGACGGTTGAACACTGAAGCTTTCTTT.

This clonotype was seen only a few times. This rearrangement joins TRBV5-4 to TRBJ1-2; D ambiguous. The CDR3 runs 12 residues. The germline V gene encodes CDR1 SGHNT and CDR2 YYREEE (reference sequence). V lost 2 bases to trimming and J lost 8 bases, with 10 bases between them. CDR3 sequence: CASSLVTQGYTF. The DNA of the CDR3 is TGTGCCAGCAGCTTAGTTACACAGGGCTACACCTTC.

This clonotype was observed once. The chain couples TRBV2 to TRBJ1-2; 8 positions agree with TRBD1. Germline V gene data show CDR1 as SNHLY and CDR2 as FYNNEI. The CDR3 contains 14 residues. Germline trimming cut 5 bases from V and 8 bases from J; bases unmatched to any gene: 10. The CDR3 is CASSIRQGTSGYTF. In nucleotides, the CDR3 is TGTGCCAGCAGTATACGACAGGGGACTAGCGGCTACACCTTC.

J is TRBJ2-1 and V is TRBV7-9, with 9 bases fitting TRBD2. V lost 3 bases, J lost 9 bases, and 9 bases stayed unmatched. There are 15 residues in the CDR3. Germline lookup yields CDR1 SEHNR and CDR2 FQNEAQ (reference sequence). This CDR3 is CASSFAISGRSEQFF. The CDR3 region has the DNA TGTGCCAGCAGCTTCGCAATAAGCGGGAGGAGTGAGCAGTTCTTC.

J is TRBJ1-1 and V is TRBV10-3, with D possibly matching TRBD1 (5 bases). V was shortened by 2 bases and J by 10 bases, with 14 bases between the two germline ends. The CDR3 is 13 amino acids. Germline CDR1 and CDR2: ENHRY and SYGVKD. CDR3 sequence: CAISEDPGGVAFF. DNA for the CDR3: TGTGCCATCAGTGAGGATCCCGGGGGAGTAGCTTTCTTT.